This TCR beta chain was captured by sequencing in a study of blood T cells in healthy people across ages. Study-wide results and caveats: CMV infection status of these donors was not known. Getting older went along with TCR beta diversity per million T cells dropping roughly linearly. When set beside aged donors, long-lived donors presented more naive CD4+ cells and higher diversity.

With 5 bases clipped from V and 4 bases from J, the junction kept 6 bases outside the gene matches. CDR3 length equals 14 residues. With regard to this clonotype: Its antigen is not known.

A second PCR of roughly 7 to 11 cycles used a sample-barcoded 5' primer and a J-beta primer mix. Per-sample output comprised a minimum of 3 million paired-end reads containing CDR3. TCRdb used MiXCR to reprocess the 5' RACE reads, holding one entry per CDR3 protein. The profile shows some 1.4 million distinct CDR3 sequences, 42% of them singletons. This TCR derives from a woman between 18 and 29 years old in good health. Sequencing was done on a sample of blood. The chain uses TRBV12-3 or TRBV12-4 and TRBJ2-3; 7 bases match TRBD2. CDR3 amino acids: CASSARTSSDTQYF. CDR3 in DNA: TGTGCCAGCAGTGCGCGGACTAGTTCAGATACGCAGTATTTT.